Listed below are T cell receptor beta chains from one sample, sequenced in a study of blood T cell repertoires in COVID-19. Clones were read by immunoSEQ multiplex PCR, and TCRdb kept only the in-frame ones, dropping some. The data contain 55,000 to 75,000 clones, around 87% of them singletons. The material sequenced was peripheral blood. Receptors were obtained from a human donor with active COVID-19. The donor label of this sample is uncertain. Each CDR3 is given with its conserved first and last residue. D genes are given only for firm matches. Clone size is stated in some rows and not others, as once, few, many or a class when expanded.

CDR3aa: CSASGQANTEAFF
CDR3nt: TGCAGTGCTAGTGGACAAGCGAACACTGAAGCTTTCTTT
v_gene: TRBV20-1
d_gene: NA
j_gene: TRBJ1-1
abundance: NA

CDR3aa: CSVVPLSPSGNTIYF
CDR3nt: TGCAGCGTTGTTCCTCTCTCCCCCTCTGGAAACACCATATATTTT
v_gene: TRBV29-1
d_gene: NA
j_gene: TRBJ1-3
abundance: NA

CDR3aa: CASSYVIGGGSYNEQFF
CDR3nt: TGTGCCAGCAGTTACGTTATCGGCGGGGGCTCCTACAATGAGCAGTTCTTC
v_gene: TRBV6-2/TRBV6-3
d_gene: TRBD2
j_gene: TRBJ2-1
abundance: few

CDR3aa: CASSDMGQGRYEQYF
CDR3nt: TGTGCCAGCAGTGACATGGGACAGGGTCGCTACGAGCAGTACTTC
v_gene: TRBV6-1
d_gene: TRBD1
j_gene: TRBJ2-7
abundance: NA

CDR3aa: CASSPSIAAGRYNEQFF
CDR3nt: TGCGCCAGCAGCCCCTCCATAGCGGCAGGCCGCTACAATGAGCAGTTCTTC
v_gene: TRBV5-1
d_gene: NA
j_gene: TRBJ2-1
abundance: NA

CDR3aa: CASSGTITDTQYF
CDR3nt: TGTGCCAGCAGTGGGACTATCACAGATACGCAGTATTTT
v_gene: TRBV6-2/TRBV6-3
d_gene: TRBD2
j_gene: TRBJ2-3
abundance: NA

CDR3aa: CSVGPSGQYTDTQYF
CDR3nt: TGCAGCGTTGGGCCCTCGGGACAGTACACAGATACGCAGTATTTT
v_gene: TRBV29-1
d_gene: TRBD1
j_gene: TRBJ2-3
abundance: NA

CDR3aa: CASTLAGAAYEQYF
CDR3nt: TGCGCCAGCACCCTAGCGGGGGCCGCCTACGAGCAGTACTTC
v_gene: TRBV10-2
d_gene: TRBD2
j_gene: TRBJ2-7
abundance: NA

CDR3aa: CASSQDGQGDYNEQFF
CDR3nt: TGTGCCAGCAGCCAAGACGGACAGGGGGACTACAATGAGCAGTTCTTC
v_gene: TRBV4-2
d_gene: TRBD1
j_gene: TRBJ2-1
abundance: NA

CDR3aa: CASSQILASEQYF
CDR3nt: TGTGCCAGCAGCCAGATACTAGCCTCCGAGCAGTACTTC
v_gene: TRBV4-2
d_gene: NA
j_gene: TRBJ2-7
abundance: NA

CDR3aa: CASSLERNLNTEAFF
CDR3nt: TGTGCCAGCTCACTAGAGAGGAATTTGAACACTGAAGCTTTCTTT
v_gene: TRBV18
d_gene: NA
j_gene: TRBJ1-1
abundance: NA

CDR3aa: CASSVATGEAFF
CDR3nt: TGTGCCAGCAGCGTAGCTACAGGTGAAGCTTTCTTT
v_gene: TRBV9
d_gene: NA
j_gene: TRBJ1-1
abundance: NA

CDR3aa: CASSLMGLAGGPSDTQYF
CDR3nt: TGTGCCAGCAGCTTAATGGGACTAGCGGGGGGGCCTTCTGATACGCAGTATTTT
v_gene: TRBV7-3
d_gene: TRBD2
j_gene: TRBJ2-3
abundance: NA

CDR3aa: CATSRDPPGGNGEKLFF
CDR3nt: TGTGCCACCAGCAGAGATCCCCCAGGGGGCAATGGAGAAAAACTGTTTTTT
v_gene: TRBV15
d_gene: TRBD1
j_gene: TRBJ1-4
abundance: NA

CDR3aa: CASSQGLAGYNEQFF
CDR3nt: TGCGCCAGCAGCCAAGGACTAGCGGGCTACAATGAGCAGTTCTTC
v_gene: TRBV4-1
d_gene: TRBD2
j_gene: TRBJ2-1
abundance: NA

CDR3aa: CASSLAGGTYEQYF
CDR3nt: TGCGCCAGCAGCTTGGCGGGGGGCACCTACGAGCAGTACTTC
v_gene: TRBV5-1
d_gene: NA
j_gene: TRBJ2-7
abundance: NA

CDR3aa: CASVVQGAGNEKLFF
CDR3nt: TGTGCCAGCGTAGTGCAGGGGGCTGGTAATGAAAAACTGTTTTTT
v_gene: TRBV2
d_gene: TRBD1
j_gene: TRBJ1-4
abundance: NA

CDR3aa: CASKSNAGPEEFF
CDR3nt: TGCGCCAGCAAGAGCAATGCGGGACCAGAGGAGTTCTTC
v_gene: TRBV5-1
d_gene: NA
j_gene: TRBJ2-1
abundance: NA

CDR3aa: CASSLRSGKRDTQYF
CDR3nt: TGTGCCAGCAGCCTCCGGAGCGGAAAGAGAGATACGCAGTATTTT
v_gene: TRBV7-2
d_gene: NA
j_gene: TRBJ2-3
abundance: NA

CDR3aa: CASSAGGGSGNTIYF
CDR3nt: TGTGCCAGCAGTGCGGGAGGGGGCTCTGGAAACACCATATATTTT
v_gene: TRBV28
d_gene: NA
j_gene: TRBJ1-3
abundance: NA

CDR3aa: CASSQSRDRTSYGYTF
CDR3nt: TGTGCCAGCTCACAGAGCCGGGACAGAACGAGCTATGGCTACACCTTC
v_gene: TRBV18
d_gene: TRBD1
j_gene: TRBJ1-2
abundance: NA

CDR3aa: CASSRGRGTSGEQYF
CDR3nt: TGTGCCAGTAGTAGAGGTAGGGGAACTTCAGGCGAGCAGTACTTC
v_gene: TRBV19
d_gene: NA
j_gene: TRBJ2-7
abundance: few

CDR3aa: CSSRWVETQYF
CDR3nt: TGCAGCTCGCGGTGGGTAGAGACCCAGTACTTC
v_gene: TRBV29-1
d_gene: NA
j_gene: TRBJ2-5
abundance: NA

CDR3aa: CASSRGEGEKLFF
CDR3nt: TGTGCCAGCTCACGCGGGGAGGGTGAAAAACTGTTTTTT
v_gene: TRBV18
d_gene: NA
j_gene: TRBJ1-4
abundance: NA

CDR3aa: CASSSPPGTQYF
CDR3nt: TGTGCCAGCAGCTCTCCTCCGGGGACCCAGTACTTC
v_gene: TRBV9
d_gene: NA
j_gene: TRBJ2-5
abundance: NA

CDR3aa: CASSQEGQGASPLHF
CDR3nt: TGCGCCAGCAGCCAAGAAGGACAGGGGGCTTCACCCCTCCACTTT
v_gene: TRBV4-3
d_gene: TRBD1
j_gene: TRBJ1-6
abundance: NA

CDR3aa: CASSASHLSRELNYEQYF
CDR3nt: TGTGCCAGCAGCGCCTCCCACTTGTCACGGGAACTGAACTACGAGCAGTACTTC
v_gene: TRBV9
d_gene: NA
j_gene: TRBJ2-7
abundance: NA

CDR3aa: CASSATVSNQPQHF
CDR3nt: TGTGCCAGCAGCGCGACAGTTAGCAATCAGCCCCAGCATTTT
v_gene: TRBV7-2
d_gene: NA
j_gene: TRBJ1-5
abundance: few

CDR3aa: CASSQTGGKANEKLFF
CDR3nt: TGTGCCAGCAGCCAAACAGGGGGCAAAGCTAATGAAAAACTGTTTTTT
v_gene: TRBV6-6
d_gene: TRBD1
j_gene: TRBJ1-4
abundance: NA

CDR3aa: CASSPGTSYNEQFF
CDR3nt: TGTGCCAGCAGCCCTGGGACTAGTTACAATGAGCAGTTCTTC
v_gene: TRBV7-9
d_gene: TRBD2
j_gene: TRBJ2-1
abundance: once

CDR3aa: CASSIGLNQETQYF
CDR3nt: TGTGCCAGCAGCATAGGACTGAACCAAGAGACCCAGTACTTC
v_gene: TRBV5-4
d_gene: NA
j_gene: TRBJ2-5
abundance: once

CDR3aa: CASTMNEGNQPQHF
CDR3nt: TGTGCCAGCACCATGAATGAGGGCAATCAGCCCCAGCATTTT
v_gene: TRBV6-5
d_gene: NA
j_gene: TRBJ1-5
abundance: NA

CDR3aa: CASSYDQPERDTQYF
CDR3nt: TGTGCCAGCAGTTACGACCAGCCGGAGAGAGATACGCAGTATTTT
v_gene: TRBV28
d_gene: NA
j_gene: TRBJ2-3
abundance: NA

CDR3aa: CASSLTEDPTDTQYF
CDR3nt: TGTGCCAGCAGCTTAACGGAGGACCCAACAGATACGCAGTATTTT
v_gene: TRBV5-6
d_gene: NA
j_gene: TRBJ2-3
abundance: NA

CDR3aa: CASSLGGKYEQYF
CDR3nt: TGTGCCAGCTCCCTGGGGGGGAAGTACGAGCAGTACTTC
v_gene: TRBV7-9
d_gene: TRBD2
j_gene: TRBJ2-7
abundance: NA

CDR3aa: CASSLTGAGEKLFF
CDR3nt: TGTGCCAGCAGCTTGACCGGTGCGGGTGAAAAACTGTTTTTT
v_gene: TRBV5-4
d_gene: NA
j_gene: TRBJ1-4
abundance: NA

CDR3aa: CASSDRDRDRTEAFF
CDR3nt: TGTGCCAGCAGTGATAGGGACAGGGATCGCACTGAAGCTTTCTTT
v_gene: TRBV2
d_gene: TRBD1
j_gene: TRBJ1-1
abundance: NA

CDR3aa: CASSLYSYEQYF
CDR3nt: TGTGCCAGCAGTCTCTACTCCTACGAGCAGTACTTC
v_gene: TRBV28
d_gene: NA
j_gene: TRBJ2-7
abundance: NA

CDR3aa: CASGDRGRYNEQFF
CDR3nt: TGTGCCAGCGGGGACAGGGGGCGATACAATGAGCAGTTCTTC
v_gene: TRBV2
d_gene: TRBD1
j_gene: TRBJ2-1
abundance: NA

CDR3aa: CATSGGPGTNEKLFF
CDR3nt: TGTGCCACCAGTGGGGGGCCCGGTACTAATGAAAAACTGTTTTTT
v_gene: TRBV24-1
d_gene: NA
j_gene: TRBJ1-4
abundance: NA

CDR3aa: CASGQDSYEQYF
CDR3nt: TGTGCCAGCGGACAGGACTCCTACGAGCAGTACTTC
v_gene: TRBV2
d_gene: TRBD1
j_gene: TRBJ2-7
abundance: NA

CDR3aa: CASSLQTGKAFF
CDR3nt: TGTGCCAGCAGTTTGCAGACAGGGAAAGCTTTCTTT
v_gene: TRBV28
d_gene: TRBD1
j_gene: TRBJ1-1
abundance: NA

CDR3aa: CASSYGQGIETQYF
CDR3nt: TGTGCCAGCAGTTACGGGCAGGGAATTGAGACCCAGTACTTC
v_gene: TRBV6-2/TRBV6-3
d_gene: NA
j_gene: TRBJ2-5
abundance: NA

CDR3aa: CASSRDQANYGYTF
CDR3nt: TGTGCCAGCAGCCGGGATCAAGCTAACTATGGCTACACCTTC
v_gene: TRBV9
d_gene: NA
j_gene: TRBJ1-2
abundance: NA

CDR3aa: CASSLGGSNTEAFF
CDR3nt: TGCGCCAGCAGCTTGGGGGGCAGTAACACTGAAGCTTTCTTT
v_gene: TRBV5-1
d_gene: NA
j_gene: TRBJ1-1
abundance: once

CDR3aa: CASSARAGGNTDTQYF
CDR3nt: TGTGCCAGCAGCGCCAGAGCGGGAGGAAACACAGATACGCAGTATTTT
v_gene: TRBV9
d_gene: TRBD2
j_gene: TRBJ2-3
abundance: once

CDR3aa: CASSQVDRRTGETQYF
CDR3nt: TGTGCCAGCAGCCAGGTGGACAGGCGGACTGGAGAGACCCAGTACTTC
v_gene: TRBV14
d_gene: TRBD1
j_gene: TRBJ2-5
abundance: NA

CDR3aa: CASSRTLDRAEKLFF
CDR3nt: TGTGCCAGCAGCCGTACCCTGGACAGGGCTGAAAAACTGTTTTTT
v_gene: TRBV3-1/TRBV3-2
d_gene: TRBD1
j_gene: TRBJ1-4
abundance: NA

CDR3aa: CASSLGGPGNTIYF
CDR3nt: TGTGCCAGCAGCTTAGGGGGCCCTGGAAACACCATATATTTT
v_gene: TRBV7-3
d_gene: NA
j_gene: TRBJ1-3
abundance: NA

CDR3aa: CASTQAGTGRTEAFF
CDR3nt: TGTGCCAGCACCCAAGCCGGGACAGGAAGGACTGAAGCTTTCTTT
v_gene: TRBV6-5
d_gene: TRBD1
j_gene: TRBJ1-1
abundance: NA

CDR3aa: CASGSGTSFSYEQYF
CDR3nt: TGTGCTAGTGGGTCCGGGACTAGCTTTTCCTACGAGCAGTACTTC
v_gene: TRBV12-5
d_gene: TRBD2
j_gene: TRBJ2-7
abundance: NA

CDR3aa: CASSPSRGSYEQYF
CDR3nt: TGTGCCAGCTCACCAAGCAGGGGATCCTACGAGCAGTACTTC
v_gene: TRBV18
d_gene: NA
j_gene: TRBJ2-7
abundance: NA

CDR3aa: CASKWTGGSNTEAFF
CDR3nt: TGTGCCAGCAAGTGGACAGGGGGCAGTAACACTGAAGCTTTCTTT
v_gene: TRBV6-4
d_gene: TRBD1
j_gene: TRBJ1-1
abundance: NA

CDR3aa: CASSKNIAGSYNEQFF
CDR3nt: TGTGCCAGCAGTAAAAACATAGCGGGCTCCTACAATGAGCAGTTCTTC
v_gene: TRBV7-9
d_gene: TRBD2
j_gene: TRBJ2-1
abundance: NA

CDR3aa: CAIGQGWAFF
CDR3nt: TGTGCCATTGGACAGGGATGGGCTTTCTTT
v_gene: TRBV7-2
d_gene: TRBD1
j_gene: TRBJ1-1
abundance: NA

CDR3aa: CASSLRSPGNEKLFF
CDR3nt: TGTGCCAGCAGCCTAAGATCTCCGGGGAACGAAAAACTGTTTTTT
v_gene: TRBV5-4
d_gene: NA
j_gene: TRBJ1-4
abundance: NA

CDR3aa: CASSKDSNEQFF
CDR3nt: TGTGCCAGCAGCAAGGACAGTAATGAGCAGTTCTTC
v_gene: TRBV2
d_gene: NA
j_gene: TRBJ2-1
abundance: NA

CDR3aa: CASSPDSRTEAFF
CDR3nt: TGTGCCAGCTCCCCGGACTCGCGCACTGAAGCTTTCTTT
v_gene: TRBV18
d_gene: NA
j_gene: TRBJ1-1
abundance: once

CDR3aa: CASSLRDNSPLHF
CDR3nt: TGTGCCAGCAGCTTACGTGATAATTCACCCCTCCACTTT
v_gene: TRBV7-3
d_gene: NA
j_gene: TRBJ1-6
abundance: NA

CDR3aa: CASSARGGFDTQYF
CDR3nt: TGTGCCAGCAGCGCCCGAGGAGGCTTCGATACGCAGTATTTT
v_gene: TRBV7-2
d_gene: NA
j_gene: TRBJ2-3
abundance: NA